This T cell receptor (beta chain) emerged from a study of OX40 agonist ivuxolimab in advanced cancers. In the study overall: Ivuxolimab was an agonistic, fully human IgG2 monoclonal antibody directed against OX40 (CD134), a costimulatory receptor. Intravenous ivuxolimab was administered to patients every 2 weeks at six dose levels: 0.01, 0.1, 0.3, 1.5, 3 and 10 mg/kg. Among the approximately 54 dose-escalation patients, about 19 had hepatocellular carcinoma, approximately 15 melanoma, 9 renal cell carcinoma and 9 head and neck cancer. The dose-escalation cohort was about 87% male with a mean age of roughly 62 years, ranging from roughly 20 to 80. Prior anti-PD-1, anti-PD-L1 or anti-CTLA-4 therapy was permitted, and checkpoint inhibitors had been received by 40% to 50% of dose-escalation patients. Partial responses were achieved by three dose-escalation patients, of whom one had hepatocellular carcinoma and two had cutaneous melanoma. Peripheral TCRbeta sequencing aimed to test whether ivuxolimab altered TCR sequence diversity and caused clonal T-cell expansion. The paper reports the monotherapy dose-escalation portion (N of about 54 patients) of the phase I ivuxolimab trial.

The trial excluded patients who had a history of autoimmune disease or were on systemic immunosuppression. In every dose cohort, peripheral blood was drawn for TCR sequencing at baseline, cycle 4 day 1, and cycle 7 day 1. The samples were drawn from a first-in-human, open-label, multicenter phase I dose-escalation trial of ivuxolimab. Adults with locally advanced or metastatic melanoma, renal cell carcinoma, hepatocellular carcinoma or head and neck squamous cell carcinoma were enrolled in the trial. Before TCR sequencing, CD4+ T cells and CD8+ T cells were sorted from peripheral blood as separate populations. V lost 5 bases and J lost 0 bases, and the count of bases not matched to a germline gene is 5. CDR1 and CDR2 (SGHTA, FQGTGA) derive from the germline V gene. The CDR3, from cysteine to phenylalanine, totals 16 residues. Only CDR3 DNA remains: 48 bases, in frame from the first base. Beyond this particular receptor, the publication reports: In the 0.1-3.0 mg/kg groups, partial responders had among the lowest normalized peripheral clonal expansion, particularly in CD8+ T cells. After ivuxolimab, expanded clones were on average more numerous among CD8+ T cells than among CD4+ T cells. Clonal expansion of both CD4+ and CD8+ blood T cells was observed from baseline to week 6 at doses 0.1 to 3.0 mg/kg. The antigen specificity of the peripheral T cells that underwent clonal expansion was not determined. Low levels of normalized T-cell clonal expansion were also seen in some patients who did not respond.

For sequencing of the TCRbeta CDR3 region, genomic DNA was extracted from the sorted cells. TCRbeta CDR3 regions were sequenced using the immunoSEQ Assay. In TCRdb, the immuneACCESS table is reduced to in-frame sequences with V and J assigned. These tables do not hold every clone; where another copy was compared, an unresolved V gene accounts for under half, and the others remain unexplained. The sample yields approximately 74,000 clones; 91% were counted once. The ten top clones hold 0.3% of the sample. For this clone: Its cognate antigen has yet to be identified. Per-base quality was not reported, and no clone a single base away is much larger than it.

The clonotype comes from an adult with an advanced solid tumor such as melanoma, head and neck, liver or kidney cancer. The chain couples TRBV7-3 to TRBJ1-1; TRBD1 matches 11 bases in the middle. The sample was CD4+ or CD8+ T cells sorted from blood, taken in a trial of the OX40 agonist ivuxolimab. The CDR3 is CASSIGQGAMNTEAFF. At the DNA level, the sequence is TGTGCCAGCAGCATAGGACAGGGGGCAATGAACACTGAAGCTTTCTTT. Full variable domain (CDR3 extended with the reference TRBV7-3 and TRBJ1-1 proteins): GAGVSQTPSNKVTEKGKYVELRCDPISGHTALYWYRQSLGQGPEFLIYFQGTGAADDSGLPNDRFFAVRPEGSVSTLKIQRTERGDSAVYLCASSIGQGAMNTEAFFGQGTRLTVV.